The sequence of this TCR beta chain was determined in a study of technical replicates of blood from a handful of donors. The protocol was immunoSEQ multiplex PCR, while the TCRdb copy is restricted to in-frame clones and leaves out a portion. Of some 70,000 clones detected, under 98% appear once; the ten largest clones hold about 0.3%. Germline assignment: CDR1 MDHEN and CDR2 SYDVKM. This CDR3 comprises 13 residues. J lost 3 bases, V lost 8 bases, and 7 bases had no gene match. This clone appeared a single time. V usage is TRBV28 and J usage is TRBJ2-7; 7 bases align to TRBD1. This TCR was sampled from a human donor in good health. The sample comprised T cells isolated from PBMCs. The DNA for the CDR3 is TGTGCCAGCGAGGGACAGTCCGACTACGAGCAGTACTTC. Translation gives CASEGQSDYEQYF.